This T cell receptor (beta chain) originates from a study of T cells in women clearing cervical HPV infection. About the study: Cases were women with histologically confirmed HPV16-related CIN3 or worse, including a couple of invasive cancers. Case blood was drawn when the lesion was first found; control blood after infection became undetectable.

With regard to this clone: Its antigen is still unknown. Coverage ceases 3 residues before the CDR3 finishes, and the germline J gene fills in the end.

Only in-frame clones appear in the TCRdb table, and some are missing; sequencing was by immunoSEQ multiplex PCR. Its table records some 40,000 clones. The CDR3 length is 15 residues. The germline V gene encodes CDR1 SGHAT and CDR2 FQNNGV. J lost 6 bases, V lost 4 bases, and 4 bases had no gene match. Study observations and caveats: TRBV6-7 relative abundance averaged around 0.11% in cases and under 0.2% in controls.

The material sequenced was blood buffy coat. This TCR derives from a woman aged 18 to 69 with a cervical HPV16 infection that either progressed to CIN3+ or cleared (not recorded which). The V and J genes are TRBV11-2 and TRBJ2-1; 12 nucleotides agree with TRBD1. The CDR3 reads CASSSRDRGLNEQFF. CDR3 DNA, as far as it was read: TGTGCCAGCAGCTCCCGGGACAGGGGGCTCAATGAG.